This TCR beta chain was identified during a study of control samples from healthy donors and cancer patients. Per germline, CDR1 SGHNT and CDR2 YENEEA. V was clipped by 2 bases and J by 2 bases, with 13 bases between them. The CDR3 spans 16 residues. Sequencing was performed with immunoSEQ multiplex PCR; in TCRdb, only in-frame clones are kept and a portion is missing. The data show about 140,000 clones, 89% seen once. This clonotype originated in a man in his thirties or forties in good health. The J gene is TRBJ2-1, the V gene TRBV11-3; no clear D. Material for sequencing was blood. The CDR3 DNA follows: TGTGCCAGCAGCTTAAACCCACAATCTCCCTACAATGAGCAGTTCTTC. Its protein is CASSLNPQSPYNEQFF.